These T cell receptor beta chains were read from a single sample in a study of cytomegalovirus exposure and HLA in healthy donors. Method: immunoSEQ multiplex PCR; TCRdb's copy keeps in-frame clones and lacks some. In the table there are approximately 100,000 clones, approximately 89% of which are singletons. The sample consisted of PBMCs. Receptor source: a man aged 30-40 years in good health and CMV-seronegative. Each CDR3 is given without its conserved first and last residue.

v_gene: TRBV10-3
CDR3aa: AISPSEPYNEQF

v_gene: TRBV6-1
CDR3aa: ATLVGNQPQH

v_gene: TRBV2
CDR3aa: ASSVSSGGTDTQY

v_gene: TRBV11-2
CDR3aa: ASSLYEGARETQY

v_gene: TRBV6-6
CDR3aa: ASSFGTGDQPQH

v_gene: TRBV6-5
CDR3aa: ASSYFRAGVSSEQY

v_gene: TRBV5-1
CDR3aa: ASSLNGITVYEQY

v_gene: TRBV18
CDR3aa: ASSLSSGGATDTQY

v_gene: TRBV7-2
CDR3aa: ASSLERTGHGTQY

v_gene: TRBV9
CDR3aa: ASSATGGGDTQY

v_gene: TRBV27
CDR3aa: ASSGGFTDTQY

v_gene: TRBV7-3
CDR3aa: ASSSTSGSEQY

v_gene: TRBV6-6
CDR3aa: ASSQTGGPYEQY

v_gene: TRBV11-3
CDR3aa: ASSLGTSVGRGDYEQY

v_gene: TRBV15
CDR3aa: ATSPRQESSYEQY

v_gene: TRBV2
CDR3aa: ASTLSGDSFYNEQF

v_gene: TRBV20-1
CDR3aa: SAYHRVSLH

v_gene: TRBV7-9
CDR3aa: ASSLGQDNSPLH

v_gene: TRBV5-4
CDR3aa: ASSTAGSGSYGYT

v_gene: TRBV13
CDR3aa: ASTPRDRGPGYGYT

v_gene: TRBV29-1
CDR3aa: SVEDRLGKA

v_gene: TRBV25-1
CDR3aa: ASSGGGSGNTIY

v_gene: TRBV27
CDR3aa: ASSRLLPY

v_gene: TRBV21-1
CDR3aa: ASSPQEKLF

v_gene: TRBV7-9
CDR3aa: ASSLGQGSNQPQH

v_gene: TRBV30
CDR3aa: AWRTRGRGQLFGTDTQY

v_gene: TRBV6-1
CDR3aa: ATLRDRVAYEQY

v_gene: TRBV9
CDR3aa: ASSVAGSIGNIQY

v_gene: TRBV28
CDR3aa: AILTDRGSYEQY

v_gene: TRBV9
CDR3aa: ASSPGTRDEQY

v_gene: TRBV9
CDR3aa: ASSGTSGEETQY

v_gene: TRBV7-9
CDR3aa: ASSLTSGTGGSPLH

v_gene: TRBV6-5
CDR3aa: ASSPGSPSGYT

v_gene: TRBV10-3
CDR3aa: AIRGLAGASTDTQY

v_gene: TRBV30
CDR3aa: AWSVPGRVNPQPQH

v_gene: TRBV9
CDR3aa: ASSVGGNSNQPQH

v_gene: TRBV4-1
CDR3aa: ASSRAPGQGIEQY

v_gene: TRBV30
CDR3aa: AWSSLREGAF

v_gene: TRBV5-1
CDR3aa: ASSFGRGRYNEQF

v_gene: TRBV6-5
CDR3aa: ASTTGNEKLF

v_gene: TRBV2
CDR3aa: ASRSLAGGHNEQF